This record concerns one TCR beta chain sequence. The data originate from a study of control samples from healthy donors and cancer patients. Method: immunoSEQ multiplex PCR; TCRdb's copy keeps in-frame clones and lacks some. Of 90,000 to 150,000 clones in the sample, around 88% are singletons; the top ten hold approximately 3.2%. Germline V gives CDR1 KGHDR, CDR2 SFDVKD. The V end lost 9 bases, the J end lost 3 bases, and 17 bases lay between the germline ends. The CDR3 is 15 amino acids. This chain links TRBV24-1 with TRBJ1-5, with a weak D call TRBD1 (6 bases). This TCR was recovered from a man between 40 and 49 years old in good health. Material: blood. The chain's CDR3 is CATQAGVSVNQPQHF. The DNA of the CDR3 is TGTGCCACCCAGGCAGGGGTTTCGGTCAATCAGCCCCAGCATTTT.